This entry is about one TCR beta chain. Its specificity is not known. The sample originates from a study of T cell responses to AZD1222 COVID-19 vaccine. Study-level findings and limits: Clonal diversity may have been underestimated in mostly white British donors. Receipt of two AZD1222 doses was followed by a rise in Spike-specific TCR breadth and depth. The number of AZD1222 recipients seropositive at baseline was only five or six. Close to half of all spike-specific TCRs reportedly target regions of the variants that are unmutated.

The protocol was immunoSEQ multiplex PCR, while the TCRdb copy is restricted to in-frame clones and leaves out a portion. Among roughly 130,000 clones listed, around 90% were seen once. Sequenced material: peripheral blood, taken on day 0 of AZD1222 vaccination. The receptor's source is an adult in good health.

CDR3 coding DNA: TGTGCCAGCCTGGGGGGATACAAGATAGGAAACACCATATATTTT. This gives the protein CASLGGYKIGNTIYF. The rearrangement uses TRBV21-1 and TRBJ1-3. TRBV21-1 is marked as a pseudogene. CDR3 size: 15 residues.